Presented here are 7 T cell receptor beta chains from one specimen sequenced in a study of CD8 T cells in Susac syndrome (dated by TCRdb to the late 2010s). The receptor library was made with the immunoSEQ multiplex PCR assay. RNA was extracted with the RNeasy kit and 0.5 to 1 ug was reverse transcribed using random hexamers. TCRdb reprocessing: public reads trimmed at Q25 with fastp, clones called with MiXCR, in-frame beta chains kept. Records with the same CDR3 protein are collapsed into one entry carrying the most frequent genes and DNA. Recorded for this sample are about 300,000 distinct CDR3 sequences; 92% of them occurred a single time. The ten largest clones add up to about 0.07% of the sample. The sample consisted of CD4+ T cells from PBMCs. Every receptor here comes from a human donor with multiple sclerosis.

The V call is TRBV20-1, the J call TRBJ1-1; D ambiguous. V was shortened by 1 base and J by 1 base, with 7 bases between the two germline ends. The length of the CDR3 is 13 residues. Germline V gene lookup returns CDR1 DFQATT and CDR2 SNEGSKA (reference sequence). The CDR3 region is CSARAGANTEAFF. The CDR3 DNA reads TGCAGTGCTAGAGCGGGAGCGAACACTGAAGCTTTCTTT.

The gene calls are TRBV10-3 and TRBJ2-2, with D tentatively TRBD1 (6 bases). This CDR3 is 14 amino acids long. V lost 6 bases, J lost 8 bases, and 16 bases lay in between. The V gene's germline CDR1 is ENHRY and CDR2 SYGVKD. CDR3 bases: TGTGCCATCAGGATCAACACAGGGTCTGGGGAGCTGTTTTTT. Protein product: CAIRINTGSGELFF.

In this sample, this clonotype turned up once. DNA for the CDR3: TGTGCCAGCTCACCACCGATGGGACAGGGGACGGCAGCTTTCTTT. It yields the protein CASSPPMGQGTAAFF. The chain carries TRBV18 and TRBJ1-1, with 10 bases aligning to TRBD1. Germline CDR1 is KGHSH and CDR2 is LQKENI. J gave up 10 bases and V 0 bases, and 8 bases lay outside the gene matches. CDR3 length: 15 amino acids.

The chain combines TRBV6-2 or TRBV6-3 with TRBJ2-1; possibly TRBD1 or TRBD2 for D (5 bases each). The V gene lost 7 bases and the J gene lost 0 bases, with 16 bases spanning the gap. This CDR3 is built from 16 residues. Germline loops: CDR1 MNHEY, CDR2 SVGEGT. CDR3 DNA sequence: TGTGCCAGCAAGGGACGGCGGCTACTCTCCTACAATGAGCAGTTCTTC. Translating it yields CASKGRRLLSYNEQFF.

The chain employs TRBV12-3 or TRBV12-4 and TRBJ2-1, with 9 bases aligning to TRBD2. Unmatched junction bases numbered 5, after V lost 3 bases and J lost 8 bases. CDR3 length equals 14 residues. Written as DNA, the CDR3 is TGTGCCAGCAGTTTGCGCGGGGGGGCCTATGAGCAGTTCTTC. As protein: CASSLRGGAYEQFF.

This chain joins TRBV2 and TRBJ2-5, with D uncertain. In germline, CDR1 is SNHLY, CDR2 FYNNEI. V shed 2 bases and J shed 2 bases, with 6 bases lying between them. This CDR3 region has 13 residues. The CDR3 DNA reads TGTGCCAGCAGTGAATATATGCAAGAGACCCAGTACTTC. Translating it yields CASSEYMQETQYF.

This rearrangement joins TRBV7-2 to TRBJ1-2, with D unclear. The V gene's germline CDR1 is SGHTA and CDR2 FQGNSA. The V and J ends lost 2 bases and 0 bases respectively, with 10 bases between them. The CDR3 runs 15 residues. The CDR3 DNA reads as TGTGCCAGCAGCTTATGGGCTGAAACTAACTATGGCTACACCTTC. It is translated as CASSLWAETNYGYTF. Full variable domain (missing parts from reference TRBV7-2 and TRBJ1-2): GAGVSQSPSNKVTEKGKDVELRCDPISGHTALYWYRQSLGQGLEFLIYFQGNSAPDKSGLPSDRFSAERTGGSVSTLTIQRTQQEDSAVYLCASSLWAETNYGYTFGSGTRLTVV.